Below, 20 T cell receptor beta chains from the same sample are listed, as sequenced in a study of T cells in Graves' hyperthyroidism and ophthalmopathy. The CDR3 regions of TCR beta were amplified from RNA transcripts. An initial round of RT-PCR targeting the TCR CDR3 relied on the HTBI primer set. Via MiXCR, TCRdb re-called the multiplex PCR reads, giving one row per CDR3 protein. Of fewer than 650,000 distinct CDR3 sequences detected, 35% to 50% appear once; the ten largest clones hold 35% to 50%. Sequenced material: peripheral blood or thyroid tissue (not recorded which). The receptors shown here come from an adult woman with Graves' disease, either hyperthyroidism or ophthalmopathy (not recorded which).

This clonotype occurred many times. This chain joins TRBV10-1 and TRBJ2-7, with 8 nucleotides matching TRBD2. Per the germline V gene, CDR1 is WNHNN and CDR2 is SYGVQD (reference sequence). V lost 8 bases to trimming and J lost 5 bases; unmatched junction nucleotides: 8. The CDR3 is 13 amino acids. The CDR3 loop reads CASSSGPRDEQYF. CDR3 DNA: TGCGCCAGCTCTAGCGGGCCGCGAGACGAGCAGTACTTC.

This clonotype has a count of ten or more. V and J are TRBV9 and TRBJ2-7; possible D gene TRBD2, 6 bases. In germline, CDR1 is SGDLS, CDR2 YYNGEE. CDR3 length: 14 amino acids. Trimming left V 0 bases short and J 3 bases short, with 10 bases between. In nucleotides, the CDR3 is TGTGCCAGCAGCGTAGATCAGGGAGGCTACGAGCAGTACTTC. Its translation is CASSVDQGGYEQYF.

This clonotype was counted between two and nine times. V usage is TRBV25-1 and J usage is TRBJ2-5; perhaps D is TRBD1 or TRBD2 (7 bases each). V lost 4 bases and J lost 4, with 19 bases in between. The germline CDR1 and CDR2 sequences are MGHDK and SYGVNS. This CDR3 is built from 16 residues. Here the CDR3 reads CASSGPSGGGAETQYF. In DNA form, the CDR3 reads TGTGCCAGCAGTGGCCCCTCAGGGGGAGGGGCAGAGACCCAGTACTTC.

This clonotype was seen many times. V and J are TRBV19 and TRBJ2-2; 7 bases fit TRBD1. CDR1 LNHDA and CDR2 SQIVND come from the germline V gene (reference sequence). The CDR3 contains 14 residues. With V trimmed by 9 bases and J by 7 bases, 11 bases remained unmatched. Here the CDR3 reads CARKDRSLGGELFF. The CDR3 nucleotides read TGTGCCAGAAAGGACAGGTCTCTGGGCGGGGAGCTGTTTTTT. Full variable domain (outside the CDR3, taken from reference TRBV19 and TRBJ2-2): DGGITQSPKYLFRKEGQNVTLSCEQNLNHDAMYWYRQDPGQGLRLIYYSQIVNDFQKGDIAEGYSVSREKKESFPLTVTSAQKNPTAFYLCARKDRSLGGELFFGEGSRLTVL.

The rearrangement uses TRBV7-9 and TRBJ1-1, with a tentative D call TRBD1 (6 bases). Trimming removed 5 bases at V and 1 base at J, with 20 bases between. Germline CDR1 is SEHNR and CDR2 is FQNEAQ (reference sequence). The CDR3 has 17 residues. The CDR3 DNA reads as TGTGCCAGCAGCCACCGGGGAGGGGGGACTGAGAACACTGAAGCTTTCTTT. Protein sequence: CASSHRGGGTENTEAFF.

This rearrangement joins TRBV2 to TRBJ2-2; D unresolved. V gave up 5 bases and J gave up 0 bases, with 7 bases separating them. There are 14 residues in the CDR3. Germline CDR1 reads SNHLY; CDR2 reads FYNNEI. The CDR3 region is CASSPIPNTGELFF. The CDR3 nucleotides are TGTGCCAGCAGTCCCATCCCGAACACCGGGGAGCTGTTTTTT.

This clonotype was found many times. The chain has TRBV2 and TRBJ1-5; 10 nucleotides match TRBD1. With 8 bases clipped from V and 0 bases from J, the junction kept 4 bases outside the gene matches. The CDR3 consists of 15 residues. The germline V gene has CDR1 SNHLY and CDR2 FYNNEI. The CDR3 nucleotides read TGTGCCAGCCGGGACAGGGGTCCTAGCAATCAGCCCCAGCATTTT. It translates to CASRDRGPSNQPQHF.

This clonotype occurred a few times. J is TRBJ2-7 and V is TRBV29-1; 7 positions agree with TRBD1. CDR3 length equals 16 residues. Germline CDR1 reads SQVTM; CDR2 reads ANQGSEA. Unmatched junction bases numbered 14, after V lost 3 bases and J lost 3 bases. The CDR3 here is CSVDGTEDSMSYEQYF. CDR3 bases: TGCAGCGTTGACGGGACAGAGGATAGTATGAGCTACGAGCAGTACTTC.

This chain connects TRBV19 to TRBJ1-5, with 8 bases identical to TRBD1. This CDR3 is 15 amino acids long. V shed 10 bases, J shed 2 bases, and the junction held 10 bases outside the gene matches. Germline V gene data show CDR1 as LNHDA and CDR2 as SQIVND (reference sequence). The CDR3 DNA sequence: TGTGCCACAAAAACCGGACAGGGCCGCAATCAGCCCCAGCATTTT. It translates to CATKTGQGRNQPQHF.

The CDR3: CASSPDNSGNTIYF. CDR3 DNA sequence: TGTGCCAGCAGCCCGGACAACTCTGGAAACACCATATATTTT. V is TRBV3-1 and J is TRBJ1-3, with a weak D call TRBD1 (5 bases). CDR1 LGHDT and CDR2 YNNKEL come from the germline V gene (reference sequence). This CDR3 is built from 14 residues. Trimming pared 4 bases from V and 0 bases from J, leaving 7 bases between.

Ten or more counts support this clonotype. The J gene is TRBJ1-1, the V gene TRBV3-1, with D tentatively TRBD1 (5 bases). The germline CDR1 and CDR2 sequences are LGHDT and YNNKEL (reference sequence). V lost 0 bases and J 8 bases, leaving 10 bases between the germline ends. This CDR3 spans 13 amino acids. The CDR3 here is CASSQEGVREAFF. In DNA, the CDR3 is TGTGCCAGCAGCCAAGAGGGGGTTAGGGAAGCTTTCTTT.

This clonotype has only a few counts. The V call is TRBV6-5, the J call TRBJ1-4, with D maybe TRBD1 (5 bases). The CDR3 contains 14 residues. From germline, CDR1 is MNHEY and CDR2 SVGAGI. V lost 7 bases and J lost 8, with 17 bases in between. The CDR3 spells CASKIGLKGEKLFF. CDR3 DNA sequence: TGTGCCAGCAAGATAGGACTGAAGGGGGAAAAACTGTTTTTT.

In this sample, this clonotype turned up many times. This chain connects TRBV7-8 to TRBJ1-1; D is perhaps TRBD1 (5 bases). The CDR3 consists of 17 residues. Germline assignment: CDR1 SGHVS and CDR2 FQNEAQ. Trimming took off 1 base at V and 0 bases at J, with 15 bases between the two ends. The CDR3 DNA reads TGTGCCAGCAGCTTAGATATGAGGGGTACCCTGAACACTGAAGCTTTCTTT. Amino acids: CASSLDMRGTLNTEAFF.

The chain uses TRBV29-1 and TRBJ1-6; D is uncertain. V lost 4 bases and J lost 6, with 10 bases in between. The CDR3 extends over 13 amino acids. Per germline, CDR1 SQVTM and CDR2 ANQGSEA. CDR3 DNA sequence: TGCAGCGTTGGGAGGGATCGTAATTCACCCCTCCACTTT. Protein sequence: CSVGRDRNSPLHF.

With regard to this clonotype: A much bigger clone sits one base away, suggesting this may be a read error. The V call is TRBV5-1, the J call TRBJ2-2, with TRBD2 matching over 11 bases. The V gene's germline CDR1 is SGHRS and CDR2 YFSETQ. Losses at the gene ends were 3 bases for V and 4 bases for J; bases not matched to a gene: 5. The CDR3 is 16 residues long. This CDR3 reads CASSSLAGASTGELFF. The DNA for the CDR3 is TGCGCCAGCAGCTCACTAGCGGGAGCGAGCACCGGGGAGCTGTTTTTT. The complete variable domain, with remaining parts taken from reference TRBV5-1 and TRBJ2-2, reads KAGVTQTPRYLIKTRGQQVTLSCSPISGHRSVSWYQQTPGQGLQFLFEYFSETQRNKGNFPGRFSGRQFSNSRSEMNVSTLELGDSALYLCASSSLAGASTGELFFGEGSRLTVL.

This clonotype was recorded at least ten times. The chain recombines TRBV5-1 with TRBJ2-2, with 9 bases identical to TRBD1. The ends lost 3 bases at V and 7 bases at J; junction bases unmatched: 7. The CDR3 runs to 15 residues. Germline CDR1 and CDR2: SGHRS and YFSETQ. The CDR3 loop is CASSSRDRVGGELFF. The CDR3, as DNA: TGCGCCAGCAGCTCCCGGGACAGGGTCGGCGGGGAGCTGTTTTTT.

This clonotype has a count of ten or more. This chain uses TRBV20-1 with TRBJ2-2; 7 bases map to TRBD1. Germline CDR1 reads DFQATT; CDR2 reads SNEGSKA (reference sequence). V shed 1 base, J shed 1 base, and the junction held 0 bases outside the gene matches. The CDR3 spans 14 residues. The CDR3 DNA is TGCAGTGCTAGAGCAGGGGGGAACACCGGGGAGCTGTTTTTT. Translation gives CSARAGGNTGELFF.

The rearrangement joins TRBV9 to TRBJ1-1; D gene uncertain. The CDR3 consists of 13 residues. CDR1 is SGDLS and CDR2 is YYNGEE in the germline V gene. Trimming took 3 bases from V and 5 from J, leaving 11 bases between them. The DNA of the CDR3 is TGTGCCAGCAGCGCCCTTGAGCGGACTGAAGCTTTCTTT. Translation gives CASSALERTEAFF.

At least ten counts were recorded for this clonotype. J is TRBJ1-1 and V is TRBV7-6, with 8 bases aligning to TRBD1. The CDR3 covers 15 residues. V lost 2 bases and J lost 5; bases outside the gene matches: 7. The V gene's germline CDR1 is SGHVS and CDR2 FNYEAQ. In DNA form, the CDR3 reads TGTGCCAGCAGCTTAACAGGGGGACTAGAGACTGAAGCTTTCTTT. It is translated as CASSLTGGLETEAFF.

This clonotype was counted only a few times. The chain is built from TRBV15 and TRBJ1-4, with 7 bases matching TRBD1. The CDR3 totals 14 residues. The J segment lost 7 bases and the V segment lost 4 bases, leaving 6 bases of the junction unmatched. Germline lookup yields CDR1 LNHNV and CDR2 YYDKDF (reference sequence). The CDR3 DNA follows: TGTGCCACCAGCACCCGACAGGGACCTGAAAAACTGTTTTTT. Its protein is CATSTRQGPEKLFF.